The 22 T cell receptor beta chains below all came from one sample that was sequenced in a study of T cell changes during pregnancy in multiple sclerosis. Profiled with immunoSEQ multiplex PCR; TCRdb holds only in-frame clones, not every one. Counted here are tens of thousands of clones, roughly 89% occurring once; the ten biggest clones make up approximately 0.73%. The sample here was CD4+ T cells from peripheral blood mononuclear cells, taken in the first trimester of pregnancy. All receptors come from a female donor with multiple sclerosis, enrolled in a pregnancy study.

The chain employs TRBV28 and TRBJ1-1; the D gene is possibly TRBD1 (5 bases). Deletions cut 4 bases from V and 1 base from J, with 10 bases between. This CDR3 has 14 residues. Germline V lookup: CDR1 MDHEN, CDR2 SYDVKM. Here the CDR3 DNA reads TGTGCCAGCAGTTCCCTCGGGGGGAACACTGAAGCTTTCTTT. Residues: CASSSLGGNTEAFF.

V usage is TRBV19 and J usage is TRBJ1-5; D is ambiguous. CDR1 is LNHDA and CDR2 is SQIVND in the germline V gene (reference sequence). V was trimmed by 4 bases and J by 1 base, leaving 14 bases between them. This CDR3 is 16 amino acids long. This CDR3 is CASSTIKIMSNQPQHF. DNA of the CDR3: TGTGCCAGTAGTACTATCAAGATCATGAGCAATCAGCCCCAGCATTTT.

The J gene is TRBJ2-7, the V gene TRBV10-3, with TRBD1 matching over 8 bases. This CDR3 contains 12 residues. Trimming removed 6 bases from V and 5 bases from J; junction bases left unmatched: 3. The germline CDR1 and CDR2 sequences are ENHRY and SYGVKD. DNA for the CDR3: TGTGCCATCAGCTTGACAGGGGACGAGCAGTACTTC. Translation gives CAISLTGDEQYF.

The chain uses TRBV11-2 and TRBJ2-7; the match to TRBD2 covers 10 bases. Unmatched junction bases numbered 2, after V lost 0 bases and J lost 3 bases. CDR1 and CDR2 (germline): SGHAT, FQNNGV. The CDR3 contains 15 residues. DNA of the CDR3: TGTGCCAGCAGCTTAGATAGCGGGAGGAACTACGAGCAGTACTTC. Translation: CASSLDSGRNYEQYF.

This clone was seen just once. The chain joins TRBV10-3 to TRBJ1-5; D gene ambiguous. CDR1 and CDR2 (germline): ENHRY, SYGVKD. The CDR3 runs 16 residues. Trimming left V 0 bases short and J 0 bases short, with 9 bases between. The CDR3 spells CAISESAVISNQPQHF. The CDR3 bases are TGTGCCATCAGTGAGTCGGCAGTGATTAGCAATCAGCCCCAGCATTTT.

This chain uses TRBV6-5 with TRBJ2-1; TRBD2 aligns across 9 bases. V shed 5 bases, J shed 3 bases, and the junction held 5 bases outside the gene matches. Germline V gives CDR1 MNHEY, CDR2 SVGAGI. The CDR3 is 15 amino acids. The CDR3 spells CASSPGTSFYNEQFF. CDR3 DNA sequence: TGTGCCAGCAGTCCCGGGACTAGCTTCTACAATGAGCAGTTCTTC.

The rearrangement links TRBV30 to TRBJ2-2; a possible D gene is TRBD1 (6 bases). V was cut by 4 bases and J by 4 bases, with 13 bases left in between. CDR3 length: 14 amino acids. Per the germline V gene, CDR1 is GTSNPN and CDR2 is SVGIG (reference sequence). CDR3 coding DNA: TGTGCCTGGACTGACAGGCGCGGCACCGGGGAGCTGTTTTTT. It specifies CAWTDRRGTGELFF.

This chain connects TRBV7-9 to TRBJ2-1, with TRBD2 matching 8 bases. Germline V CDR1 and CDR2: SEHNR, FQNEAQ (reference sequence). Trimming cost V 4 bases and J 5 bases; bases outside gene matches: 10. The CDR3 loop spans 16 amino acids. CDR3 residues: CASSYESGRVHNEQFF. The CDR3 DNA reads TGTGCCAGCAGCTATGAGAGCGGGAGAGTCCACAATGAGCAGTTCTTC. The variable domain in full, completed from reference TRBV7-9 and TRBJ2-1, reads DTGVSQNPRHKITKRGQNVTFRCDPISEHNRLYWYRQTLGQGPEFLTYFQNEAQLEKSRLLSDRFSAERPKGSFSTLEIQRTEQGDSAMYLCASSYESGRVHNEQFFGPGTRLTVL.

As DNA, the CDR3 is TGTGCCAGCAGCGTAGCCCCAATCGGGAGAACAGGGGCCGCTAACTCATACTACGAGCAGTACTTC. Translation: CASSVAPIGRTGAANSYYEQYF. The chain is built from TRBV9 and TRBJ2-7, with a possible D match to TRBD1 (7 bases). The CDR3 covers 22 residues. Germline CDR1 and CDR2: SGDLS and YYNGEE. Between the trimmed V and J ends, which lost 0 bases and 3 bases, there was a span of 34 bases.

This chain joins TRBV6-6 and TRBJ1-1; D call uncertain. The V end lost 0 bases, the J end lost 8 bases, and 7 bases lay between the germline ends. Germline V gives CDR1 MNHNY, CDR2 SVGAGI (reference sequence). This CDR3 spans 12 amino acids. CDR3 loop: CASSYSYQEAFF. The CDR3 nucleotides are TGTGCCAGCAGTTACTCATATCAGGAAGCTTTCTTT.

DNA of the CDR3: TGCGCCAGCAGCCAAGTAACCTCAGGGGGCGCCGAGCAGTACTTC. Amino acid sequence: CASSQVTSGGAEQYF. The V and J genes are TRBV4-3 and TRBJ2-7, with 8 bases that match TRBD1. The V segment lost 1 base and the J segment 6 bases; nucleotides outside the gene matches: 8. This CDR3 is 15 amino acids long. Germline V gives CDR1 LGHNA, CDR2 YSLEER.

The chain recombines TRBV29-1 with TRBJ2-5; D remains ambiguous. The V and J ends lost 6 bases and 7 bases respectively, with 9 bases between them. The CDR3 runs 10 residues. In germline, CDR1 is SQVTM, CDR2 ANQGSEA. The CDR3 sequence is CSVTTLTQYF. The CDR3 nucleotides are TGCAGCGTCACTACCTTGACCCAGTACTTC.

V gene TRBV7-9 combines with J gene TRBJ2-3; tentatively, D is TRBD2 (5 bases). V gave up 4 bases and J gave up 4 bases, with 18 bases separating them. The CDR3 is 16 amino acids. Germline V gene lookup returns CDR1 SEHNR and CDR2 FQNEAQ (reference sequence). CDR3 nucleotides: TGTGCCAGCAGCTCAGAGGGTCTAGTCGAGGCAGATACGCAGTATTTT. Protein: CASSSEGLVEADTQYF.

The V and J genes are TRBV4-2 and TRBJ2-7; D perhaps matches TRBD2 (6 bases). Germline V CDR1 and CDR2: LGHNA, YNFKEQ. Trimming took 3 bases from V and 7 from J, leaving 22 bases between them. The CDR3 loop spans 16 amino acids. The CDR3 here is CASSQGRSGLLGEQYF. CDR3 bases: TGTGCCAGCAGCCAGGGTCGCTCGGGACTCCTGGGAGAGCAGTACTTC.

The gene calls are TRBV7-2 and TRBJ2-1; possibly TRBD2 for D (6 bases). Germline V gene lookup returns CDR1 SGHTA and CDR2 FQGNSA. This CDR3 has 14 residues. The ends were cut back, 1 base at V and 6 bases at J, with 10 bases in the middle. CDR3 bases: TGTGCCAGCAGCTTAGTCGGGAGACGCAATGAGCAGTTCTTC. It encodes CASSLVGRRNEQFF.

The rearrangement links TRBV12-5 to TRBJ2-5; 12 bases match TRBD1. Per the germline V gene, CDR1 is LGHNT and CDR2 is FRNRAP. V trimming: 5 bases; J trimming: 5 bases; junction bases outside the gene matches: 6. CDR3 length: 15 amino acids. CDR3 DNA: TGTGCTAGTGGTACCGGGACAGGGGGCGTGGAGACCCAGTACTTC. Translation: CASGTGTGGVETQYF. The full variable domain, in which reference TRBV12-5 and TRBJ2-5 provide the parts outside the CDR3, is DARVTQTPRHKVTEMGQEVTMRCQPILGHNTVFWYRQTMMQGLELLAYFRNRAPLDDSGMPKDRFSAEMPDATLATLKIQPSEPRDSAVYFCASGTGTGGVETQYFGPGTRLLVL.

This clone was seen once. The V and J genes are TRBV28 and TRBJ2-3; 8 nucleotides line up with TRBD2. Germline assignment: CDR1 MDHEN and CDR2 SYDVKM. V lost 4 bases to trimming and J lost 5 bases; unmatched junction nucleotides: 29. The CDR3 contains 22 residues. The CDR3 loop is CASSSLPGTSLSLKGLVDTQYF. The CDR3 DNA sequence: TGTGCCAGCAGTTCGCTTCCCGGGACTAGTTTATCGCTTAAGGGGCTGGTAGATACGCAGTATTTT.

This clone was seen a single time. The chain recombines TRBV6-1 with TRBJ2-7; D uncertain. Germline CDR1 MNHNS, CDR2 SASEGT. The CDR3 consists of 14 residues. V was cut by 10 bases and J by 0 bases, with 16 bases left in between. The CDR3 sequence: CAITQVLISYEQYF. The CDR3 DNA sequence: TGTGCCATCACGCAGGTGCTCATCTCCTACGAGCAGTACTTC.

The rearrangement links TRBV27 to TRBJ1-1; D is perhaps TRBD1 (6 bases). Trimming removed 4 bases at V and 5 bases at J, with 20 bases between. The CDR3 covers 16 residues. Germline V gene lookup returns CDR1 MNHEY and CDR2 SMNVEV (reference sequence). CDR3 loop: CASSSRFGGARTEAFF. The CDR3 bases are TGTGCCAGCAGTTCCCGCTTTGGGGGGGCGAGAACTGAAGCTTTCTTT.

This CDR3 is CASSLVSDTQYF. The CDR3 DNA reads TGCGCCAGCAGCTTGGTCTCAGATACGCAGTATTTT. The chain carries TRBV5-1 and TRBJ2-3; no definite D call. The V gene's germline CDR1 is SGHRS and CDR2 YFSETQ. V was pared by 0 bases and J by 4 bases, with 3 bases between. The CDR3 consists of 12 residues.

The V and J genes are TRBV28 and TRBJ1-2; D is ambiguous. With 4 bases removed from V and 4 bases from J, the gap between germline ends came to 13 bases. This CDR3 contains 14 residues. Germline assignment: CDR1 MDHEN and CDR2 SYDVKM. The CDR3 loop is CASSSAGSVYGYTF. The CDR3 nucleotides are TGTGCCAGCAGTTCCGCGGGGTCCGTCTATGGCTACACCTTC.

The chain recombines TRBV5-1 with TRBJ2-1; no clear D. The CDR3 sequence is 12 residues long. CDR1 is SGHRS and CDR2 is YFSETQ in the germline V gene. Trimming shortened V by 4 bases and J by 9 bases, and 11 bases separated the two germline ends. For the CDR3, the DNA is TGCGCCAGCAGCCTTAACCTAGGTGAGCAGTTCTTC. It yields the protein CASSLNLGEQFF.